The present TCR beta chain was sequenced within a study of control samples from healthy donors and cancer patients. The germline gives CDR1 MNHEY, CDR2 SMNVEV (reference sequence). The CDR3 has 13 amino acids. With 4 bases removed from V and 5 bases from J, the gap between germline ends came to 11 bases. Assay used: immunoSEQ multiplex PCR; TCRdb lists only in-frame clones, some missing. This table has 150,000 to 200,000 clones, around 90% appearing once. This clone was seen more than once but under ten times. This chain connects TRBV27 to TRBJ1-2; D perhaps matches TRBD1 (5 bases). The sequenced material came from blood. This receptor was obtained from a woman between 45 and 60 years old in good health. The chain's CDR3 is CASSYRGVYGYTF. The CDR3 DNA reads as TGTGCCAGCAGTTATCGGGGGGTGTATGGCTACACCTTC.